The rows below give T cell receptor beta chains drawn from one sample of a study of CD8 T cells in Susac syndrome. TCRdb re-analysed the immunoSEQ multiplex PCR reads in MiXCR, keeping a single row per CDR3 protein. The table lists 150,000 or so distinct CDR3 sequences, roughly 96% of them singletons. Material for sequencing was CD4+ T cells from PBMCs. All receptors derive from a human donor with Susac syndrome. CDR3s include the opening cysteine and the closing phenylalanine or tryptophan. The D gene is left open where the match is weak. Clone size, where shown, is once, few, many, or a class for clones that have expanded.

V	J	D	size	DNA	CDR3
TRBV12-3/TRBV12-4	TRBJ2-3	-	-	TGTGCCAGCAGTTTTATCCACCCTAGCACAGATACGCAGTATTTT	CASSFIHPSTDTQYF
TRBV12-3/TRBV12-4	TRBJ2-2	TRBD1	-	TGTGCCAGCAGGCGACAGGGAGAAGGTACCGGGGAGCTGTTTTTT	CASRRQGEGTGELFF
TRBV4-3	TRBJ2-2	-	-	TGCGCCAGCAGCCAAGATCTGAGGGGCGCCGGGGAGCTGTTTTTT	CASSQDLRGAGELFF
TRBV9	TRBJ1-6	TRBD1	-	TGTGCCAGCAGCGCTGGACAGGGCTTCTGGGGTAATTCACCCCTCCACTTT	CASSAGQGFWGNSPLHF
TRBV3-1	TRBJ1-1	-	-	TGTGCCAGCAGCCCCACAACCTTGAACACTGAAGCTTTCTTT	CASSPTTLNTEAFF
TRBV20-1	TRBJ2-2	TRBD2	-	TGCAGTGCTACCCAAGCGGGGGGGAACACCGGGGAGCTGTTTTTT	CSATQAGGNTGELFF
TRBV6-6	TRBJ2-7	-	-	TGTGCCAGCAGCGAACAGGCCTCCTACGAGCAGTACTTC	CASSEQASYEQYF
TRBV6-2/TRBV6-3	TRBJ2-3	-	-	TGTGCCAGCAGTTGGTCCTTGGATACGCAGTATTTT	CASSWSLDTQYF
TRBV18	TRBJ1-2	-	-	TGTGCCAGCTCACCACCGGTTAACGAGGGCTATGGCTACACCTTC	CASSPPVNEGYGYTF
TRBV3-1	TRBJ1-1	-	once	TGTGCCAGCAGCCTCAAAACCAACACTGAAGCTTTCTTT	CASSLKTNTEAFF
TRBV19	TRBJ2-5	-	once	TGTGCCAGTAAACCCTCCTGGGGACTTCAAGAGACCCAGTACTTC	CASKPSWGLQETQYF
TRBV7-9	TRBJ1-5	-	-	TGTGCCAGCAGCGCCGACAGCGTCAATCAGCCCCAGCATTTT	CASSADSVNQPQHF
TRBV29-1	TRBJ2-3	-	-	TGCAGCGTTAAACGAGGAGATACGCAGTATTTT	CSVKRGDTQYF
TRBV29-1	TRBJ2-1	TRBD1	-	TGCAGCGTCCAGACAGGGGGGGCAGGTGAGCAGTTCTTC	CSVQTGGAGEQFF
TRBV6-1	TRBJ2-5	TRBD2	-	TGTGCCAGCACTCCTTTGGTAGCGGGGGGTCTGAGGGAGACCCAGTACTTC	CASTPLVAGGLRETQYF
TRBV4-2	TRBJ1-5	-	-	TGTGCCAGCAGACAAGAACCGGGGGGATATCAGCCCCAGCATTTT	CASRQEPGGYQPQHF
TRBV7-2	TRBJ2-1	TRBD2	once	TGTGCCAGCAGCTCCCAGACTAGCGGGGGTATCTATGAGCAGTTCTTC	CASSSQTSGGIYEQFF
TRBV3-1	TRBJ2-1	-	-	TGTGCCAGCAGCCAAGATGGTGAGCAGTTCTTC	CASSQDGEQFF
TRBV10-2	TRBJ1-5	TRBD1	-	TGCGCCAGCAGTGAGAGGACAGGTCTGGGGCCCCAGCATTTT	CASSERTGLGPQHF
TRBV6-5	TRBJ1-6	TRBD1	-	TGTGCCAGCAGTTCGGGACAGGTGACCAGAATCAATTCACCCCTCCACTTT	CASSSGQVTRINSPLHF
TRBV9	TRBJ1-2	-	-	TGTGCCAGCAGCGTAGGAGGGGTCTATGGCTACACCTTC	CASSVGGVYGYTF
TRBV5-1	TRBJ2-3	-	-	TGCGCCAGCAGCTTGACAGGGCCAGATACGCAGTATTTT	CASSLTGPDTQYF
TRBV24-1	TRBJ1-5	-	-	TGTGCCACCAGTGAACCGCGTTGGGGGAGGAATCAGTCCCAGCATTTT	CATSEPRWGRNQSQHF
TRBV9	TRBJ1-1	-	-	TGTGCCAGCAGCGAACAGGTTTCGAACACTGAAGCTTTCTTT	CASSEQVSNTEAFF
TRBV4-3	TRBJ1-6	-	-	TGCGCCAGCAGCCAAGAGGAGGGACGTAATTCACCCCTCCACTTT	CASSQEEGRNSPLHF
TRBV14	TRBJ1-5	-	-	TGTGCCAGCAGCCAAACTCCTAATCAGCCCCAGCATTTT	CASSQTPNQPQHF
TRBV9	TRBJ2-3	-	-	TGTGCCAGCAGCGTAGCTCAGGGAAAGAGCACAGATACGCAGTATTTT	CASSVAQGKSTDTQYF
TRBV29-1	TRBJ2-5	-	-	TGCAGCGTCGGACAGAAACAAGAGACCCAGTACTTC	CSVGQKQETQYF
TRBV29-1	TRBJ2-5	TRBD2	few	TGCAGCGTTGGAGGCGGGGGGCAAGAGACCCAGTACTTC	CSVGGGGQETQYF
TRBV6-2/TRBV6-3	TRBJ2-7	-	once	TGTGCCAGCAGTTCCACAGGGATTTCCTACGAGCAGTACTTC	CASSSTGISYEQYF
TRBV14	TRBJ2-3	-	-	TGTGCCAGCAGCCAGAGTCCCTGGAGTGGAGATACGCAGTATTTT	CASSQSPWSGDTQYF
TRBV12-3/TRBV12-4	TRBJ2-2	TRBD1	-	TGTGCCACCTCGGGACAGCGGACCGGGGAGCTGTTTTTT	CATSGQRTGELFF
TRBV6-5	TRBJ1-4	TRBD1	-	TGTGCCAGCAGACGACAGGGTGGAAAACTGTTTTTT	CASRRQGGKLFF
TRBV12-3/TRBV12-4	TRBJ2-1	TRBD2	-	TGTGCCAGCAGTTTAGCGGGACTAGCGGGGGGGATGCAGTTCTTC	CASSLAGLAGGMQFF
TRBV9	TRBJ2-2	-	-	TGTGCCAGCAGCGTTCCCGAAAACACCGGGGAGCTGTTTTTT	CASSVPENTGELFF
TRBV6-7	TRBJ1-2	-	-	TGTGCCAGCAGCAACCGGGCACAGGGAAACGACTATGGCTACACCTTC	CASSNRAQGNDYGYTF
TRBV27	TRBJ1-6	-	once	TGTGCCAGCAGTAGCTATAATTCACCCCTCCACTTT	CASSSYNSPLHF
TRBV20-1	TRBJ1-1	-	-	TGCAGTCCGCTCCGGAACACTGAAGCTTTCTTT	CSPLRNTEAFF
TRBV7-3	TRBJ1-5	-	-	TGTGCCAGCAGCTTACAGGCTTCGCAGCCCCAGCATTTT	CASSLQASQPQHF
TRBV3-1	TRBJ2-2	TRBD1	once	TGTGCCAGCAGGGACAGGGGGTTAACCGGGGAGCTGTTTTTT	CASRDRGLTGELFF
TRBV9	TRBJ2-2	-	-	TGTGCCAGCAGCGTCTGGGGGGGCCTCACCGGGGAGCTGTTTTTT	CASSVWGGLTGELFF
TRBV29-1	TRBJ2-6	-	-	TGCAGCGTTTCGGGGGCCCCCGGGGCCAACGTCCTGACTTTC	CSVSGAPGANVLTF
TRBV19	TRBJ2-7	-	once	TGTGCCAGTAACTCGGACGGAAACTACGAGCAGTACTTC	CASNSDGNYEQYF
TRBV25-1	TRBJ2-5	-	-	TGTGCCAGCAGTGAATTTCGGCGGGAAGAGACCCAGTACTTC	CASSEFRREETQYF
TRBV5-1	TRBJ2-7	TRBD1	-	TGCGCCAGGACCCGGGGACAGGGGAAACACGAGCAGTACTTC	CARTRGQGKHEQYF
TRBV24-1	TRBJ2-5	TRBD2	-	TGTGCCACCAGTAACGGACTAGCGGGGACAGAGACCCAGTACTTC	CATSNGLAGTETQYF